The sequence of this T cell receptor (beta chain) was determined in a study of CD8 T cells in Susac syndrome (dated by TCRdb to between 2017 and 2020). A note on the overall study: The study used repertoire sequencing to test whether antigen drove CD8+ T cell activation and differentiation in Susac syndrome. Paper-wide results and their limitations: The number of individuals in the TCR sequencing and HLA analysis was recognized as being relatively small.

High-throughput TCR beta sequencing profiled peripheral blood CD8+ and CD4+ T cells from healthy donors, Susac syndrome patients and multiple sclerosis patients. Multiple sclerosis controls were treatment-naive patients with stable or active relapsing-remitting disease fulfilling revised McDonald criteria. Bulk CD8+ and CD4+ T cells were purified magnetically by negative isolation, whereas CD8+ TEMRA cells were enriched by FACS. Blood was drawn into EDTA tubes, processed within 24 hours, and PBMCs were isolated by density gradient centrifugation. PBMCs intended for TCR sequencing were frozen in liquid nitrogen and were later thawed in a 37 degrees C water bath. The sorted or isolated CD4+, CD8+ and CD8+ TEMRA cells reached a purity of at least 90%. In regard to this clonotype: It has no known antigen specificity. No base-level quality is on record; no much larger clone is a single base apart.

RNA was extracted with the RNeasy kit and roughly 0.5 to 1 ug was reverse transcribed using random hexamers. TCR beta CDR3 regions were amplified with the immunoSEQ multiplex PCR assay covering 54 Vbeta and 13 Jbeta segments. Bias from PCR amplification was corrected by using a synthetic template baseline for primer optimization and for computational correction. The paper's processing steps were these. Reads were annotated to V, D and J genes per IMGT and analyzed with immunoSEQ Analyzer, keeping only productive sequences. To calculate clonality, Shannon entropy was normalized by log2 of the number of productive unique sequences and then subtracted from one. For each patient and control, public and private clones were evaluated within the 100 most prevalent clones. Susac-specific clones were defined as absent from healthy and MS cohorts, around 980 published viral clones and other ImmuneACCESS disease sequences. The public reads were reprocessed in TCRdb via fastp at Q25 and MiXCR, keeping in-frame beta chains. Rows with a matching CDR3 protein are joined into one entry that keeps the most common DNA and genes. The V and J calls shown here were made by TCRdb, not taken from the authors' results. This sample is represented by approximately 180,000 distinct CDR3 sequences; nearly 97% of them were singletons. Clones ranked in the top ten supply about 0.093% of the sample.

Trimming removed 6 bases from V and 3 bases from J; the gene matches leave 3 bases unexplained. The CDR3 runs 13 amino acids, cysteine and phenylalanine included. Kept here is only the CDR3 DNA, which spans 39 bases and is read in frame from base 1. CDR1 and CDR2 are drawn from the germline V gene (reference sequence): DFQATT, SNEGSKA. The receptor comes from a human donor with multiple sclerosis. This sequence uses TRBV20-1 and TRBJ2-5; 11 bases in the middle match TRBD2. The specimen was CD4+ T cells from PBMCs. The DNA sequence is as follows: TGCAGTGCCCTGGGACTAGCGGAAGAGACCCAGTACTTC. Its amino acids are CSALGLAEETQYF.